Sequencing of this T cell receptor beta chain was carried out in a study of radiotherapy plus CTLA-4 blockade in lung cancer. About the research overall: Objective responses occurred in about 17% of patients; over 25% had disease control.

CDR3 length: 15 amino acids. Germline V gene lookup returns CDR1 SGHRS and CDR2 YFSETQ. V lost 4 bases, J lost 4 bases, and 8 bases stayed unmatched. Some clones are missing from TCRdb's copy, which holds only in-frame ones; the method was immunoSEQ multiplex PCR. The sample has approximately 83,000 clones, around 76% seen once. Sequencing was performed on peripheral blood, taken from a patient treated with radiotherapy plus ipilimumab. The V and J genes are TRBV5-1 and TRBJ1-1; 9 bases line up with TRBD1. This clonotype was obtained from a human donor with non-small cell lung cancer who had a partial response to radiotherapy plus ipilimumab. Some clones in this sample may be carry-over from other donors' samples. The CDR3 reads CASSTSGTGTTEAFF. The CDR3 nucleotides are TGCGCCAGCAGCACCTCCGGGACAGGGACCACTGAAGCTTTCTTT.